This is a list of T cell receptor beta chains from one sample in a study. TCRdb recomputed calls from the 5' RACE reads with MiXCR, one row per CDR3 protein. Among around 34,000 distinct CDR3 sequences, around 27% were seen once, and the ten largest hold less than 2.5%. The sequenced sample was tumor-infiltrating Tregs sorted from the breast tumor. All receptors derive from a female donor with breast cancer. Both conserved end residues are part of each CDR3. Each record gives: clone size, V gene, D gene, CDR3 length, J gene, CDR3 DNA, CDR3 protein. A D gene is named only where the DNA matches it firmly. Rows may omit the clone size; those that give it use once, few, many or a size class.

abundance: medium-sized; v_gene: TRBV6-5; d_gene: TRBD1; len: 15; j_gene: TRBJ1-1; CDR3nt: TGTGCCAGCAGTTCGGAGACAGGGATGGGCACTGAAGCTTTCTTT; CDR3aa: CASSSETGMGTEAFF
abundance: many; v_gene: TRBV3-1; d_gene: NA; len: 14; j_gene: TRBJ2-6; CDR3nt: TGTGCCAGCAGCCTTCTCTCTGGGGCCAACGTCCTGACTTTC; CDR3aa: CASSLLSGANVLTF
abundance: NA; v_gene: TRBV7-9; d_gene: NA; len: 14; j_gene: TRBJ1-1; CDR3nt: TGTGCCAGCCATAGGGATGGGATCCACACTGAAGCTTTCTTT; CDR3aa: CASHRDGIHTEAFF
abundance: many; v_gene: TRBV7-6; d_gene: NA; len: 13; j_gene: TRBJ1-1; CDR3nt: TGTGCCAGCAGCTTTCAGGGGAACACTGAAGCTTTCTTT; CDR3aa: CASSFQGNTEAFF
abundance: few; v_gene: TRBV10-3; d_gene: NA; len: 14; j_gene: TRBJ2-7; CDR3nt: TGTGCCATCAGTGATCGCGGACAGATCTACGAGCAGTACTTC; CDR3aa: CAISDRGQIYEQYF
abundance: NA; v_gene: TRBV20-1; d_gene: TRBD2; len: 13; j_gene: TRBJ2-1; CDR3nt: TGCAGTGCTACCGGGAGGGTATACAATGAGCAGTTCTTC; CDR3aa: CSATGRVYNEQFF
abundance: many; v_gene: TRBV9; d_gene: TRBD2; len: 14; j_gene: TRBJ2-2; CDR3nt: TGTGCCAGCAGCCATCCTGGGAGGGCCGGGGAGCTGTTTTTT; CDR3aa: CASSHPGRAGELFF
abundance: NA; v_gene: TRBV7-2; d_gene: TRBD2; len: 16; j_gene: TRBJ2-1; CDR3nt: TGTGCCAGCAGCCCACCAAAGGGGCGCCGGGAGGATGAGCAGTTCTTC; CDR3aa: CASSPPKGRREDEQFF
abundance: once; v_gene: TRBV5-6; d_gene: NA; len: 14; j_gene: TRBJ1-6; CDR3nt: TGTGCCAGCAGCCTGGACAGATCCGGCTTAACCCTCCACTTT; CDR3aa: CASSLDRSGLTLHF
abundance: NA; v_gene: TRBV12-3/TRBV12-4; d_gene: NA; len: 14; j_gene: TRBJ1-1; CDR3nt: TGTGCCAGCAGGACGACACAGAAGAACACTGAAGCTTTCTTT; CDR3aa: CASRTTQKNTEAFF
abundance: NA; v_gene: TRBV6-5; d_gene: TRBD1; len: 14; j_gene: TRBJ1-1; CDR3nt: TGTGCCAGCAGTTACGTCTCGACAGGGCTTGAAGCCTTCTTT; CDR3aa: CASSYVSTGLEAFF
abundance: NA; v_gene: TRBV11-2; d_gene: NA; len: 14; j_gene: TRBJ2-1; CDR3nt: TGTGCCAGCAGCTTAGTGGGCGGCCACAATGAGCAGTTCTTC; CDR3aa: CASSLVGGHNEQFF
abundance: NA; v_gene: TRBV20-1; d_gene: NA; len: 14; j_gene: TRBJ2-7; CDR3nt: TGCAGTGCTAGAGATGTGGGGGTCAGTTACGAGCAGTACTTC; CDR3aa: CSARDVGVSYEQYF
abundance: many; v_gene: TRBV6-2/TRBV6-3; d_gene: NA; len: 15; j_gene: TRBJ1-5; CDR3nt: TGTGCCAGCAGTTACGTGGGCACCTTAAATCAGCCCCAGCATTTT; CDR3aa: CASSYVGTLNQPQHF
abundance: NA; v_gene: TRBV24-1; d_gene: NA; len: 14; j_gene: TRBJ2-1; CDR3nt: TGTGCCACCAGTGACCCTGAACGGTACCATGAGCAGTTCTTC; CDR3aa: CATSDPERYHEQFF
abundance: many; v_gene: TRBV12-3/TRBV12-4; d_gene: NA; len: 10; j_gene: TRBJ1-1; CDR3nt: TGTGCCAGCAGTGGGGTGGCGGCTTTCTTT; CDR3aa: CASSGVAAFF
abundance: few; v_gene: TRBV19; d_gene: TRBD1; len: 15; j_gene: TRBJ2-1; CDR3nt: TGTGCCAGTACCATAGGATTGGGACAGAACAATGAGCAGTTCTTC; CDR3aa: CASTIGLGQNNEQFF